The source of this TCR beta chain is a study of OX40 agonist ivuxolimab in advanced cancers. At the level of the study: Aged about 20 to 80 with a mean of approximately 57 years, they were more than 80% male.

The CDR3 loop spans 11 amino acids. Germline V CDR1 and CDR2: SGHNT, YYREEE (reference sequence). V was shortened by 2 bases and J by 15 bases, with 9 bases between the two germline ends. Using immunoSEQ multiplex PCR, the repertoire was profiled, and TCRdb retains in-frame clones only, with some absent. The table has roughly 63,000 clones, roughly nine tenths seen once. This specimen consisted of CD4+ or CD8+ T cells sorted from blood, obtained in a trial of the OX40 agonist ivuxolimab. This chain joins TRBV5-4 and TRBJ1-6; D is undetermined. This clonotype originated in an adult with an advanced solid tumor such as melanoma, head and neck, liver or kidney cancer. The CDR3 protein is CASSLDRDLHF. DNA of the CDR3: TGTGCCAGCAGCTTAGACCGCGACCTCCACTTT. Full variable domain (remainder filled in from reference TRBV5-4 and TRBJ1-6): ETGVTQSPTHLIKTRGQQVTLRCSSQSGHNTVSWYQQALGQGPQFIFQYYREEENGRGNFPPRFSGLQFPNYSSELNVNALELDDSALYLCASSLDRDLHFGNGTRLTVT.